The T cell receptor (beta chain) under discussion was sequenced for a study of graft-versus-host responses after intestinal transplantation (dated by TCRdb to about 2021). Study-level background: The transplants that recipients received were multivisceral, liver-intestinal, or isolated intestinal. A peak of at least 4% donor T cells among recipient peripheral blood mononuclear cells was the definition used for donor T cell macrochimerism. The cohort enrolled 24 intestinal transplant recipients, one of whom was a retransplant, and a few patients without pretransplant specimens were excluded. Every recipient was given anti-thymocyte globulin induction, then maintenance tacrolimus and steroids for two to three years. Alloreactive clones were identified by sequencing pre-transplant mixed lymphocyte reaction products and comparing them with unstimulated pre-transplant donor and recipient T cells. Graft-versus-host and host-versus-graft alloreactive T cell clones were tracked in the graft, circulation and bone marrow after intestinal transplantation using bulk TCR-beta CDR3 sequencing. Rather than being sequenced by the commercial service, samples from a few later patients were sequenced in-house on an Illumina MiSeq and processed with MiXCR.

Of note for this clone: Its cognate antigen has yet to be identified. Within one base of it there is no much larger clone, and no base qualities were kept.

The germline V gene specifies SGHRS as CDR1 and YFSETQ as CDR2. For this chain, trimming is 3 bases at the V end and 3 bases at the J end, and the number of junction bases without a gene match is 2. From cysteine to phenylalanine, the CDR3 is 14 amino acids long. The only DNA kept is the CDR3, 42 bases in frame from the first base. Results and caveats for the whole study, not just this receptor: GvH clones were found in recipient bone marrow, and some of the GvH clones appeared earlier in ileal mucosa or blood, which is consistent with an intestinal mucosal origin. The relatively low number and heterogeneity of intestinal transplant patients limited the conclusions. Early after transplant, peak levels of circulating GvH clones were associated with declines in HvG clones. In the allografts of patients with donor T cell macrochimerism, GvH to HvG T cell clonal ratios were high.

The time point tag for this specimen amounts to: cells obtained before transplantation from donor or recipient. CD3+CD4+ and CD3+CD8+ populations were FACS-sorted from unstimulated pre-transplant donor and recipient cells taken from spleen or lymph nodes. The library relied on the immunoSEQ multiplex PCR assay. For most patients, genomic DNA was isolated with the Qiagen DNeasy Blood and Tissue Kit and sent frozen to Adaptive Biotechnologies for TCR sequencing. Adaptive Biotechnologies carried out high-throughput TCR-beta CDR3 sequencing of genomic DNA for most patients. For the original study's pipeline: TCR sequencing data were retrieved from Adaptive's ImmunoSEQ software for roughly 17 patients, whereas a few other patients were processed with MiXCR and VDJtools. To correct CD4 versus CD8 sorting errors, any sequence found in both subsets at a frequency ratio below 5:1 was removed. CDR3 nucleotide sequences shared by donor and recipient were removed because the origin of these sequences could not be assigned. Alloreactive clones required at least 2-fold expansion over unstimulated cells and minimum CFSE-low frequency of 0.002% (template counts) or 0.001% (read counts). A clone was considered mappable if detected in the sequenced pre-transplant spleen, lymph node, or MLR CFSE-low populations of the donor or recipient. Cumulative frequency of alloreactive clones was calculated as a percentage of all sequences weighted by copy number. In its TCRdb copy, this immuneACCESS table keeps in-frame sequences only and misses some clones. Where compared with another copy, unresolved V genes explain less than half of these, and the others have no known cause. V, J and clone size are those of that table, while D and trimming were read from the DNA. The sample profile shows around 110,000 clones; 85% to 95% of them were found once. 0.2% to 0.25% of the sample is in the top ten clones.

Recombination linked TRBV5-1 to TRBJ2-3, with 9 bases aligning to TRBD1. This specimen was unstimulated CD4+ T cells sorted from spleen or lymph node cells, taken before transplant. This TCR derives from a human donor who was the organ donor for an intestinal transplant. The bases read TGCGCCAGCAGCTGGGGACAGGGTACAGATACGCAGTATTTT. The encoded protein is CASSWGQGTDTQYF. Outside the CDR3, residues come from the reference TRBV5-1 and TRBJ2-3 proteins, so the full variable domain is: KAGVTQTPRYLIKTRGQQVTLSCSPISGHRSVSWYQQTPGQGLQFLFEYFSETQRNKGNFPGRFSGRQFSNSRSEMNVSTLELGDSALYLCASSWGQGTDTQYFGPGTRLTVL.